The 17 T cell receptor beta chains reported below all come from one sample, sequenced in a study of shared clonotypes between healthy human individuals. Using immunoSEQ multiplex PCR, the repertoire was profiled, and TCRdb retains in-frame clones only, with some absent. The data hold around 2.5 million clones, with roughly 93% observed a single time. What was sequenced was naive CD4+ T cells from PBMCs. The sample's subset: CD45RA+ positively selected. The source of these receptors is a man younger than 35 in good health. Some clones in this sample may be carry-over from other donors' samples.

The rearrangement links TRBV7-3 to TRBJ2-3, with D tentatively TRBD2 (6 bases). The CDR3 runs to 15 residues. V was clipped by 3 bases and J by 2 bases, with 12 bases between them. Germline CDR1 is SGHTA and CDR2 is FQGTGA. Here the CDR3 DNA reads TGTGCCAGCAGCTTCGGGGGACCAAACACAGATACGCAGTATTTT. Translation gives CASSFGGPNTDTQYF.

The CDR3 protein is CASMGLADYNEQFF. CDR3 bases: TGTGCCAGCATGGGGCTAGCGGATTACAATGAGCAGTTCTTC. The chain has TRBV28 and TRBJ2-1; 7 bases match TRBD2. This CDR3 is built from 14 residues. Germline trimming cut 7 bases from V and 4 bases from J; bases unmatched to any gene: 7. Germline CDR1 is MDHEN and CDR2 is SYDVKM.

The rearrangement uses TRBV11-2 and TRBJ1-2; D is unresolved. Germline values: CDR1 SGHAT, CDR2 FQNNGV. V lost 4 bases and J lost 5, with 20 bases in between. The CDR3 extends over 16 amino acids. The CDR3 nucleotides are TGTGCCAGCAGCTCCCCCCGGACGGACCACGATTATGGCTACACCTTC. The encoded protein is CASSSPRTDHDYGYTF.

V and J are TRBV5-1 and TRBJ2-3, with D perhaps TRBD1 (6 bases). V lost 4 bases, J lost 5 bases, and 14 bases lay in between. CDR3 size: 14 residues. The germline V gene encodes CDR1 SGHRS and CDR2 YFSETQ. The CDR3 nucleotides are TGCGCCAGCAGCGCACTAGAGGGGGAAGATACGCAGTATTTT. Translating it yields CASSALEGEDTQYF. The full variable domain, with the rest looked up from reference TRBV5-1 and TRBJ2-3, is KAGVTQTPRYLIKTRGQQVTLSCSPISGHRSVSWYQQTPGQGLQFLFEYFSETQRNKGNFPGRFSGRQFSNSRSEMNVSTLELGDSALYLCASSALEGEDTQYFGPGTRLTVL.

In this sample, this clone turned up once. At the DNA level, this CDR3 is encoded by other sequences in the same sample as well. J is TRBJ2-5 and V is TRBV6-5, with D perhaps matching TRBD2 (7 bases). CDR1 and CDR2 from the germline V gene are MNHEY and SVGAGI. The CDR3 totals 13 residues. Between the trimmed V and J ends, which lost 4 bases and 5 bases, there was a span of 11 bases. CDR3 loop: CASSFGGRETQYF. The CDR3 DNA sequence: TGTGCCAGCAGTTTCGGGGGGCGGGAGACCCAGTACTTC.

The V gene is TRBV7-9, the J gene TRBJ1-2, with D uncertain. The CDR3 runs 13 residues. Germline values: CDR1 SEHNR, CDR2 FQNEAQ (reference sequence). V lost 5 bases to trimming and J lost 8 bases, with 15 bases between them. This chain's CDR3 is CASSPSRERGYTF. The CDR3 DNA reads TGTGCCAGCAGCCCGTCCCGAGAGAGGGGCTACACCTTC.

The V call is TRBV2, the J call TRBJ2-1; 8 positions agree with TRBD2. Germline loops: CDR1 SNHLY, CDR2 FYNNEI. V was clipped by 4 bases and J by 2 bases; unmatched bases: 4. This CDR3 region has 15 residues. CDR3 sequence: CASSGNSGAYNEQFF. CDR3 in DNA: TGTGCCAGCAGTGGGAATAGCGGGGCCTACAATGAGCAGTTCTTC.

J is TRBJ1-2 and V is TRBV15; D unclear. This CDR3 has 16 residues. The V and J ends lost 0 bases and 4 bases respectively, with 15 bases between them. Germline V lookup: CDR1 LNHNV, CDR2 YYDKDF (reference sequence). The CDR3 nucleotides read TGTGCCACCAGCAGAGATATGGTGGCAGATTCCTATGGCTACACCTTC. Protein product: CATSRDMVADSYGYTF.

The chain has TRBV6-1 and TRBJ1-2; no clear D gene. The V gene lost 5 bases and the J gene lost 4 bases, with 14 bases spanning the gap. The CDR3 consists of 14 residues. The germline V gene encodes CDR1 MNHNS and CDR2 SASEGT. CDR3 protein: CASSYLGSGYGYTF. The CDR3 DNA reads as TGTGCCAGCAGTTATCTGGGGAGCGGCTATGGCTACACCTTC.

The gene calls are TRBV15 and TRBJ2-1; unclear D gene. V was trimmed by 1 base and J by 0 bases, leaving 10 bases between them. The CDR3 consists of 16 residues. CDR1 is LNHNV and CDR2 is YYDKDF in the germline V gene (reference sequence). The DNA for the CDR3 is TGTGCCACCAGCAGAGGTAAAGCCAGCTCCTACAATGAGCAGTTCTTC. Translated, it gives CATSRGKASSYNEQFF.

The chain recombines TRBV5-1 with TRBJ2-5, with 11 bases identical to TRBD2. Trimming at V came to 4 bases and at J to 2 bases, leaving 10 bases not matched to a gene. The CDR3 runs to 17 residues. Germline lookup yields CDR1 SGHRS and CDR2 YFSETQ. The CDR3 here is CASSLGPSGRIQETQYF. The CDR3 nucleotides read TGCGCCAGCAGCCTGGGACCTAGCGGGAGGATTCAAGAGACCCAGTACTTC. Full variable domain (missing parts from reference TRBV5-1 and TRBJ2-5): KAGVTQTPRYLIKTRGQQVTLSCSPISGHRSVSWYQQTPGQGLQFLFEYFSETQRNKGNFPGRFSGRQFSNSRSEMNVSTLELGDSALYLCASSLGPSGRIQETQYFGPGTRLLVL.

The chain links TRBV5-5 to TRBJ1-4; D is perhaps TRBD1 (6 bases). V lost 0 bases to trimming and J lost 5 bases, with 8 bases between them. This CDR3 has 14 amino acids. Germline CDR1 is SGHKS and CDR2 is YYEKEE (reference sequence). The CDR3: CASSLAGGNEKLFF. CDR3 DNA: TGTGCCAGCAGCTTGGCTGGGGGCAATGAAAAACTGTTTTTT.

The J gene is TRBJ2-1, the V gene TRBV9; 8 bases are a match to TRBD2. Germline V gene data show CDR1 as SGDLS and CDR2 as YYNGEE. The CDR3 is 14 amino acids. The ends lost 0 bases at V and 10 bases at J; junction bases unmatched: 6. The CDR3 bases are TGTGCCAGCAGCGTAGCCGGGAGGGCCGGCGAGCAGTTCTTC. It encodes CASSVAGRAGEQFF.

The chain carries TRBV7-3 and TRBJ2-4, with D tentatively TRBD2 (7 bases). The CDR3 covers 19 residues. CDR1 is SGHTA and CDR2 is FQGTGA in the germline V gene. V gave up 2 bases and J gave up 6 bases, with 26 bases separating them. The CDR3 nucleotides read TGTGCCAGCAGCTTATTTCCCCCCGGGCTAGGGGAGGGGGGAAACATTCAGTACTTC. Its translation: CASSLFPPGLGEGGNIQYF.

This clone has a handful of counts. The rearrangement joins TRBV2 to TRBJ1-1; D uncertain. Trimming shortened V by 1 base and J by 4 bases, and 7 bases separated the two germline ends. CDR1 SNHLY and CDR2 FYNNEI come from the germline V gene. The CDR3 extends over 13 amino acids. CDR3 amino acids: CASSEGDITEAFF. The CDR3 DNA reads as TGTGCCAGCAGTGAAGGTGACATCACTGAAGCTTTCTTT.

On this clone itself: The same CDR3 arises from other DNA sequences in this sample as well. The V gene is TRBV20-1, the J gene TRBJ2-5; D is perhaps TRBD1 or TRBD2 (5 bases each). The CDR3 runs to 10 residues. The V and J ends lost 5 bases and 5 bases respectively, with 6 bases between them. Germline V gene lookup returns CDR1 DFQATT and CDR2 SNEGSKA (reference sequence). Written as DNA, the CDR3 is TGCAGTGCTGAGGGGGAGACCCAGTACTTC. Translating it yields CSAEGETQYF.

This CDR3 is CASSSGTFWGDQYF. The CDR3 bases are TGTGCCAGCAGTTCCGGGACGTTCTGGGGGGACCAGTACTTC. The rearrangement links TRBV7-9 to TRBJ2-5, with D maybe TRBD2 (6 bases). Germline CDR1 reads SEHNR; CDR2 reads FQNEAQ (reference sequence). CDR3 length: 14 amino acids. Trimming shortened V by 6 bases and J by 10 bases, and 21 bases separated the two germline ends.